Presented here are 32 T cell receptor beta chains from one specimen sequenced in a study of Ad26.COV2.S vaccination and SARS-CoV-2 variants. The treatment here: approximately 18 received Ad26.COV2.S at low or high dose, single or two shots; a few received placebo; per-sample allocation not given. The study sampled participants on day 63 after the first vaccine or placebo injection. Profiled with immunoSEQ multiplex PCR; TCRdb holds only in-frame clones, not every one. The sample shows some 500,000 clones, roughly 87% of them seen only once. The sample here was peripheral blood, taken in a trial of Ad26.COV2.S vaccine versus placebo. These receptor sequences come from a person aged 18-65 years who received the Ad26.COV2.S COVID-19 vaccine or a placebo.

This chain joins TRBV28 and TRBJ1-3, with D unresolved. With 6 bases removed from V and 0 bases from J, the gap between germline ends came to 6 bases. The CDR3 totals 13 residues. Germline CDR1 is MDHEN and CDR2 is SYDVKM. The CDR3, as DNA: TGTGCCAGCAGGGTGTACTCTGGAAACACCATATATTTT. Protein product: CASRVYSGNTIYF.

V usage is TRBV5-1 and J usage is TRBJ2-7; possibly TRBD2 for D (6 bases). Germline V gene data show CDR1 as SGHRS and CDR2 as YFSETQ. CDR3 size: 14 residues. With 0 bases removed from V and 2 bases from J, the gap between germline ends came to 9 bases. CDR3 coding DNA: TGCGCCAGCAGCTTGGGGGGAGGAACCTACGAGCAGTACTTC. It is translated as CASSLGGGTYEQYF.

V gene TRBV5-4 combines with J gene TRBJ2-2, with D perhaps TRBD1 or TRBD2 (5 bases each). The CDR3 runs 14 residues. Trimming took off 5 bases at V and 3 bases at J, with 11 bases between the two ends. CDR1 is SGHNT and CDR2 is YYREEE in the germline V gene (reference sequence). Written as DNA, the CDR3 is TGTGCCAGCAGAAGGGACGGATACACCGGGGAGCTGTTTTTT. This translates into CASRRDGYTGELFF.

The genes are TRBV4-3 and TRBJ1-6; D remains ambiguous. Germline assignment: CDR1 LGHNA and CDR2 YSLEER. The CDR3 is made up of 14 amino acids. Deletions cut 0 bases from V and 8 bases from J, with 8 bases between. The CDR3 reads CASSQELRDSPLHF. DNA of the CDR3: TGCGCCAGCAGCCAAGAACTCCGGGATTCACCCCTCCACTTT.

CDR3 nucleotides: TGTGCCAGCAGCCCTTATGGGGCAGGGGAGACCCAGTACTTC. Its protein is CASSPYGAGETQYF. This chain connects TRBV9 to TRBJ2-5; perhaps TRBD1 as D (5 bases). The germline V gene has CDR1 SGDLS and CDR2 YYNGEE. The ends were cut back, 4 bases at V and 5 bases at J, with 15 bases in the middle. The CDR3 has 14 amino acids. The full variable domain, in which reference TRBV9 and TRBJ2-5 provide the parts outside the CDR3, is DSGVTQTPKHLITATGQRVTLRCSPRSGDLSVYWYQQSLDQGLQFLIQYYNGEERAKGNILERFSAQQFPDLHSELNLSSLELGDSALYFCASSPYGAGETQYFGPGTRLLVL.

This chain uses TRBV18 with TRBJ2-7; no definite D call. The CDR3 is 13 amino acids. Trimming left V 3 bases short and J 3 bases short, with 9 bases between. From germline, CDR1 is KGHSH and CDR2 LQKENI. CDR3: CASSPGLIYEQYF. CDR3 bases: TGTGCCAGCTCACCTGGGCTGATCTACGAGCAGTACTTC.

The V gene is TRBV6-5, the J gene TRBJ2-7, with a weak D call TRBD1 (6 bases). Trimming stripped 5 bases from V and 2 bases from J, with 16 bases between. Germline assignment: CDR1 MNHEY and CDR2 SVGAGI. The CDR3 length is 15 residues. The CDR3 here is CASSIVQGRAYEQYF. CDR3 DNA: TGTGCCAGCAGTATCGTACAGGGTCGGGCCTACGAGCAGTACTTC.

This clone was recorded only once. The chain has TRBV5-1 and TRBJ1-1; D gene uncertain. The germline CDR1 and CDR2 sequences are SGHRS and YFSETQ. The CDR3 has 14 residues. V lost 4 bases, J lost 8 bases, and 18 bases lay in between. CDR3 in amino acids: CASSRRWVEGEAFF. CDR3 bases: TGCGCCAGCAGCCGCCGCTGGGTTGAGGGCGAAGCTTTCTTT.

The chain uses TRBV6-2 or TRBV6-3 and TRBJ1-5; tentatively, D is TRBD1 (5 bases). Deletions cut 0 bases from V and 5 bases from J, with 17 bases between. Germline V lookup: CDR1 MNHEY, CDR2 SVGEGT. This CDR3 spans 17 amino acids. This chain's CDR3 is CASSYSSHWGTDQPQHF. DNA of the CDR3: TGTGCCAGCAGTTACTCTTCCCATTGGGGGACGGATCAGCCCCAGCATTTT.

J is TRBJ2-7 and V is TRBV18; possible D gene TRBD1, 6 bases. Germline V lookup: CDR1 KGHSH, CDR2 LQKENI. This CDR3 contains 14 residues. The ends were cut back, 6 bases at V and 0 bases at J, with 12 bases in the middle. CDR3 amino acids: CASSPDSNSYEQYF. For the CDR3, the DNA is TGTGCCAGCTCCCCGGACAGCAACTCCTACGAGCAGTACTTC.

This sequence joins TRBV5-6 and TRBJ1-2, with D unresolved. CDR1 SGHDT and CDR2 YYEEEE come from the germline V gene. V was clipped by 0 bases and J by 7 bases, with 7 bases between them. This CDR3 is 12 amino acids long. The CDR3 reads CASSLVGTGYTF. The CDR3 DNA sequence: TGTGCCAGCAGCTTGGTGGGTACTGGCTACACCTTC.

J is TRBJ2-5 and V is TRBV27, with 7 bases aligning to TRBD2. CDR1 is MNHEY and CDR2 is SMNVEV in the germline V gene (reference sequence). Germline trimming cut 5 bases from V and 7 bases from J; bases unmatched to any gene: 16. CDR3 length: 16 residues. The CDR3 DNA follows: TGTGCCAGCAGTGTCCGAGCGGGACTACCCCCAGGGACCCAGTACTTC. Its translation: CASSVRAGLPPGTQYF.

The genes are TRBV19 and TRBJ2-7, with 9 bases aligning to TRBD1. This CDR3 is 13 amino acids long. J gave up 3 bases and V 5 bases, and 2 bases lay outside the gene matches. Germline V CDR1 and CDR2: LNHDA, SQIVND (reference sequence). The CDR3 is CASSLGQGYEQYF. The CDR3 DNA is TGTGCCAGTAGTTTGGGACAGGGCTACGAGCAGTACTTC. The variable domain in full, with the rest retrieved from reference TRBV19 and TRBJ2-7, is DGGITQSPKYLFRKEGQNVTLSCEQNLNHDAMYWYRQDPGQGLRLIYYSQIVNDFQKGDIAEGYSVSREKKESFPLTVTSAQKNPTAFYLCASSLGQGYEQYFGPGTRLTVT.

J is TRBJ1-2 and V is TRBV30; TRBD1 aligns across 10 bases. This CDR3 spans 13 amino acids. Germline CDR1 and CDR2: GTSNPN and SVGIG (reference sequence). V shed 5 bases and J 4 bases; nucleotides not matched to a gene: 4. The chain's CDR3 is CAWRDRGRYGYTF. In nucleotides, the CDR3 is TGTGCCTGGCGGGACAGGGGCCGCTATGGCTACACCTTC. The whole variable domain, remainder taken from reference TRBV30 and TRBJ1-2, is SQTIHQWPATLVQPVGSPLSLECTVEGTSNPNLYWYRQAAGRGLQLLFYSVGIGQISSEVPQNLSASRPQDRQFILSSKKLLLSDSGFYLCAWRDRGRYGYTFGSGTRLTVV.

A single count supports this clone. The rearrangement joins TRBV18 to TRBJ2-3; possible D gene TRBD2, 6 bases. Germline CDR1 KGHSH, CDR2 LQKENI. The V end was cut by 3 bases, the J end by 0 bases, with 13 bases between. There are 16 residues in the CDR3. This CDR3 reads CASSPRDRGSTDTQYF. CDR3 in DNA: TGTGCCAGCTCACCGAGAGATCGGGGGAGCACAGATACGCAGTATTTT.

The V and J genes are TRBV11-1 and TRBJ1-2, with D possibly matching TRBD1 (5 bases). The CDR3 has 12 residues. V lost 4 bases to trimming and J lost 8 bases, with 11 bases between them. CDR1 SGHAT and CDR2 FQDESV come from the germline V gene (reference sequence). The CDR3 sequence is CASSSEGAGYTF. The CDR3 bases are TGTGCCAGCAGCTCAGAAGGGGCGGGCTACACCTTC.

The chain joins TRBV7-3 to TRBJ2-6; the D is unclear. Deletions cut 5 bases from V and 0 bases from J, with 17 bases between. From germline, CDR1 is SGHTA and CDR2 FQGTGA. The length of the CDR3 is 18 residues. The chain's CDR3 is CASSPTGVYHSGANVLTF. The CDR3 DNA is TGTGCCAGCAGCCCGACTGGTGTATACCACTCTGGGGCCAACGTCCTGACTTTC.

This clone occurred once. V is TRBV12-2 and J is TRBJ2-3; no DNA check was done on the table's D call, TRBD2. TRBV12-2 is a recognized pseudogene. CDR3 length: 17 residues. CDR3 sequence (DNA): TGTGCAAGTCGCTTCCCTAAAGAGGGCAGCCGGGCAGATACGCAGTATTTT. Translating it yields CASRFPKEGSRADTQYF.

The rearrangement joins TRBV19 to TRBJ2-1, with TRBD2 matching 8 bases. The CDR3 extends over 19 amino acids. V dropped 1 base and J dropped 5; count of bases not matched to a gene: 16. The germline V gene encodes CDR1 LNHDA and CDR2 SQIVND (reference sequence). This chain's CDR3 is CASSIGDLISGLAHNEQFF. The CDR3 nucleotides read TGTGCCAGTAGTATAGGGGACCTAATTTCCGGACTAGCCCACAATGAGCAGTTCTTC.

CDR3: CASSFRDGTDTQYF. CDR3 DNA sequence: TGTGCCAGCAGCTTCCGGGACGGCACAGATACGCAGTATTTT. The genes are TRBV5-6 and TRBJ2-3; perhaps D is TRBD1 or TRBD2 (5 bases each). V lost 2 bases, J lost 1 base, and 8 bases lay in between. The length of the CDR3 is 14 residues. Per the germline V gene, CDR1 is SGHDT and CDR2 is YYEEEE.

The chain has TRBV19 and TRBJ1-1; the D is unclear. The CDR3 loop spans 14 amino acids. Germline-derived CDR1 and CDR2 are LNHDA and SQIVND (reference sequence). The V gene lost 6 bases and the J gene lost 0 bases, with 11 bases spanning the gap. The CDR3 coding sequence is TGTGCCAGTAGATCACAGCTCATGAACACTGAAGCTTTCTTT. Encoded protein: CASRSQLMNTEAFF.

The rearrangement uses TRBV4-2 and TRBJ1-1; 7 bases fit TRBD1. Germline-derived CDR1 and CDR2 are LGHNA and YNFKEQ. This CDR3 contains 15 residues. After removal of 0 bases from V and 4 bases from J, the junction contained 5 bases not matched to a gene. In DNA, the CDR3 is TGTGCCAGCAGCCAAGAGAGGGGGCGGACCACTGAAGCTTTCTTT. Its translation: CASSQERGRTTEAFF.

The J gene is TRBJ1-2, the V gene TRBV28; the D gene is possibly TRBD1 (6 bases). This CDR3 is built from 11 residues. Deletions cut 10 bases from V and 10 bases from J, with 16 bases between. Germline loops: CDR1 MDHEN, CDR2 SYDVKM. CDR3 in amino acids: CATGSGQPYTF. DNA of the CDR3: TGTGCCACGGGGTCCGGACAGCCCTACACCTTC.

The gene calls are TRBV3-1 (or the pseudogene TRBV3-2) and TRBJ2-4; 14 nucleotides line up with TRBD2. This CDR3 has 14 residues. Germline V gene data show CDR1 as LGHDT and CDR2 as YNNKEL (reference sequence). Unmatched junction bases numbered 2, after V lost 4 bases and J lost 9 bases. The CDR3 sequence: CASSPTSGRGIQYF. Written as DNA, the CDR3 is TGTGCCAGCAGCCCGACTAGCGGGAGGGGCATTCAGTACTTC.

The chain is built from TRBV7-9 and TRBJ1-5, with unresolved D. Germline V CDR1 and CDR2: SEHNR, FQNEAQ (reference sequence). V lost 4 bases and J 6 bases, leaving 7 bases between the germline ends. The CDR3 extends over 12 amino acids. The CDR3 nucleotides read TGTGCCAGCAGCTCGCAGGCTCAGCCCCAGCATTTT. Translation: CASSSQAQPQHF.

The chain uses TRBV6-5 and TRBJ2-5; 8 bases fit TRBD2. Trimming at V came to 5 bases and at J to 4 bases, leaving 6 bases not matched to a gene. The length of the CDR3 is 14 residues. Germline V gives CDR1 MNHEY, CDR2 SVGAGI. CDR3 sequence reads: CASSRSGSGETQYF. The CDR3 bases are TGTGCCAGCAGTCGGAGCGGGAGTGGAGAGACCCAGTACTTC.

This chain links TRBV14 with TRBJ2-3, with D hard to call. This CDR3 spans 15 amino acids. V was shortened by 3 bases and J by 6 bases, with 16 bases between the two germline ends. Germline CDR1 is SGHDN and CDR2 is FVKESK. This CDR3 is CASSQTAWDEDTQYF. In DNA form, the CDR3 reads TGTGCCAGCAGCCAGACCGCGTGGGATGAGGATACGCAGTATTTT. Full variable domain (outside the CDR3, taken from reference TRBV14 and TRBJ2-3): EAGVTQFPSHSVIEKGQTVTLRCDPISGHDNLYWYRRVMGKEIKFLLHFVKESKQDESGMPNNRFLAERTGGTYSTLKVQPAELEDSGVYFCASSQTAWDEDTQYFGPGTRLTVL.

The CDR3 region is CASSLGGTYGYTF. CDR3 in DNA: TGTGCCAGCAGTTTAGGGGGGACCTATGGCTACACCTTC. This chain links TRBV27 with TRBJ1-2, with D possibly TRBD1 on 5 matching bases. V lost 2 bases to trimming and J lost 4 bases, with 8 bases between them. Germline assignment: CDR1 MNHEY and CDR2 SMNVEV (reference sequence). The length of the CDR3 is 13 residues.

The chain links TRBV7-8 to TRBJ2-7, with 9 bases aligning to TRBD1. The V gene's germline CDR1 is SGHVS and CDR2 FQNEAQ. V shed 2 bases and J 6 bases; nucleotides not matched to a gene: 8. CDR3 length: 15 residues. CDR3 amino acids: CASSLRRTGVVEQYF. Written as DNA, the CDR3 is TGTGCCAGCAGCTTACGGAGGACAGGGGTCGTCGAGCAGTACTTC. Based on the CDR3 plus reference TRBV7-8 and TRBJ2-7, the full variable domain is GAGVSQSPRYKVAKRGQDVALRCDPISGHVSLFWYQQALGQGPEFLTYFQNEAQLDKSGLPSDRFFAERPEGSVSTLKIQRTQQEDSAVYLCASSLRRTGVVEQYFGPGTRLTVT.

The table lists this clone with a few counts. V and J are TRBV5-4 and TRBJ2-1; D not certain. Trimming removed 5 bases at V and 4 bases at J, with 16 bases between. Germline V gene data show CDR1 as SGHNT and CDR2 as YYREEE (reference sequence). The CDR3 consists of 15 residues. The CDR3 loop is CASRAGHPSYNEQFF. The CDR3 region has the DNA TGTGCCAGCAGAGCCGGGCATCCCTCTTACAATGAGCAGTTCTTC.

The chain links TRBV4-1 to TRBJ1-5; D unclear. Deletions cut 4 bases from V and 7 bases from J, with 11 bases between. The length of the CDR3 is 13 residues. Germline V gives CDR1 MGHRA, CDR2 YSYEKL. CDR3 DNA: TGCGCCAGCAGCCGGCGGAGCGGCCAGCCCCAGCATTTT. Encoded protein: CASSRRSGQPQHF.

The rearrangement links TRBV4-2 to TRBJ1-6; D is unclear. Trimming cost V 1 base and J 7 bases, with 5 bases left between them. The CDR3 is 13 amino acids. Germline CDR1 is LGHNA and CDR2 is YNFKEQ. The CDR3 DNA reads as TGTGCCAGCAGCCAAGTGAGAAATTCACCCCTCCACTTT. It is translated as CASSQVRNSPLHF.